What follows describes a single T cell receptor (beta chain). Its specificity is unknown. Germline trimming cut 5 bases from V and 5 bases from J; bases unmatched to any gene: 8. The V gene's germline CDR1 is SQVTM and CDR2 ANQGSEA. The CDR3 is 14 residues long. These data originate in a study of beta chain features in type 1 diabetes. CD4+ cells of the naive, central memory, regulatory and stem cell-like memory types were sorted via CD45RO/CCR7/CD25/CD127/CD95/CD27. Isolated RNA was reverse transcribed in full, so expressed TCRB transcripts were sequenced. TCRdb's copy holds only in-frame clones and misses some; the assay was immunoSEQ multiplex PCR. The sample has some 22,000 clones, about 58% seen once. Study-wide points: A possible short-template PCR bias applies equally to patients and controls. Diminished insertions and augmented deletions at VDJ junctions characterized type 1 diabetes patients. Shortening that was moderate but significant affected the TCRB CDR3s of Type 1 diabetes patients in all four CD4+ subsets.

Sequenced sample: stem cell memory CD4+ T cells from blood. The chain carries TRBV29-1 and TRBJ2-3; TRBD1 matches 9 bases. This TCR was recovered from a man aged 18 to 30 with type 1 diabetes. The CDR3 DNA is TGCAGCGTTCGGGACAGGGCTAAGGGAGATACGCAGTATTTT. Translating gives CSVRDRAKGDTQYF.